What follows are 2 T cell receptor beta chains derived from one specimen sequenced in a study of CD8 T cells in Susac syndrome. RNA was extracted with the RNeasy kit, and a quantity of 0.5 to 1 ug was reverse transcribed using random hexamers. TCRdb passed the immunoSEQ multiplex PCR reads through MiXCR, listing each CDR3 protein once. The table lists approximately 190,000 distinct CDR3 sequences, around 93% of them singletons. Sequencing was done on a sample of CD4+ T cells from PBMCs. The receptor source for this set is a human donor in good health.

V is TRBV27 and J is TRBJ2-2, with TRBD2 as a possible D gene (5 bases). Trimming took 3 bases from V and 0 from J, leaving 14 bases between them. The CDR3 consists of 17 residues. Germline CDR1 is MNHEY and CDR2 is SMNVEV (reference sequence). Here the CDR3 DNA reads TGTGCCAGCAGTTTTCCCCTTGAGGGATCGAACACCGGGGAGCTGTTTTTT. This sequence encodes CASSFPLEGSNTGELFF.

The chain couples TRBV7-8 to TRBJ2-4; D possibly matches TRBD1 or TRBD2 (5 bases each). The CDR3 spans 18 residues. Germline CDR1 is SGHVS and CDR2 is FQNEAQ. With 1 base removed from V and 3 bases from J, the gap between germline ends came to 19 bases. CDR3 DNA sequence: TGTGCCAGCAGCTTAGGGTTTTGGGGGAAGGGAGACAAAAACATTCAGTACTTC. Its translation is CASSLGFWGKGDKNIQYF.